The T cell receptor (beta chain) under discussion was sequenced for a study of cytomegalovirus exposure and HLA in healthy donors. Background on the study: In a later analysis, it was reported that the 110 or so validation repertoires had been produced on the same platform as the 700 or so repertoires belonging to the first cohort.

Study findings and constraints: The CMV antigen specificity of a few CMV-associated chains was confirmed through in vitro analysis.

Only a few counts were recorded for this clone. The target antigen is unknown. CDR3 length: 13 amino acids. Germline CDR1 reads SEHNR; CDR2 reads FQNEAQ (reference sequence). The V end was cut by 4 bases, the J end by 2 bases, with 8 bases between. Generated by immunoSEQ multiplex PCR, the TCRdb table keeps only in-frame clones and is missing some. The table lists around 160,000 clones, 88% of them singletons. The TCR originated in a man younger than 35 in good health and CMV-seronegative. This chain joins TRBV7-9 and TRBJ1-1; D is perhaps TRBD1 (5 bases). Sequences were obtained from PBMCs. The CDR3 DNA follows: TGTGCCAGCAGCTCCGACAGAAACACTGAAGCTTTCTTT. It specifies CASSSDRNTEAFF.